The sequence of this T cell receptor beta chain was determined in a study of CD8 T cells in ankylosing spondylitis. Scientists made TCR beta libraries using quantitative 5'-RACE with molecular barcodes. TCRdb reprocessed the 5' RACE reads via MiXCR and lists one record per CDR3 protein. The sample yields over 450,000 distinct CDR3 sequences, over 9.5% seen once. The table lists this clonotype with many counts. Its antigen is still unknown. Overall study results and limits: What seemed typical of ankylosing spondylitis blood was a TCR beta motif built from roughly eight highly homologous variants. Reports say disease-linked clones showed up significantly more in matched ankylosing spondylitis synovial fluid.

The germline gives CDR1 SGHTA, CDR2 FQGNSA. With 4 bases removed from V and 7 bases from J, the gap between germline ends came to 11 bases. CDR3 size: 13 residues. The clonotype originates from a male donor with ankylosing spondylitis. The sequencing input was blood, either unsorted or a sorted T cell fraction (not recorded which). This rearrangement joins TRBV7-2 to TRBJ2-1; D tentatively reads TRBD1 or TRBD2 (5 bases each). The CDR3 region is CASSSDTGNEQFF. The CDR3 nucleotides read TGTGCCAGCAGCTCGGACACGGGGAATGAGCAGTTCTTC. Full variable domain (remainder filled in from reference TRBV7-2 and TRBJ2-1): GAGVSQSPSNKVTEKGKDVELRCDPISGHTALYWYRQSLGQGLEFLIYFQGNSAPDKSGLPSDRFSAERTGGSVSTLTIQRTQQEDSAVYLCASSSDTGNEQFFGPGTRLTVL.